Below, 21 T cell receptor beta chains from the same sample are listed, as sequenced in a study of naive and memory T cell subsets. Both TRBC1 and TRBC2 were covered by a beta constant-region primer of two equimolar oligonucleotides. Ligated cDNA was amplified by four rounds of PCR with nested alpha and beta constant-region primers and SP2. TCRdb fed the UMI-ligation and nested PCR reads into MiXCR, producing one record per CDR3 protein. The table includes about 150,000 distinct CDR3 sequences, approximately 22% detected once. The study, taken as a whole, reports: A few larger clonotypes appeared in naive repertoires, especially CD8, possibly memory cells re-expressing CD45RA.

These receptors are not linked to any known antigen. The specimen was naive CD4+ T cells from blood. These receptors all stem from a human donor in good health.

This clonotype was picked up a small number of times. The rearrangement links TRBV28 to TRBJ2-7, with TRBD2 as a possible D gene (5 bases). Trimming pared 6 bases from V and 0 bases from J, leaving 9 bases between. Looked up from germline, CDR1 is MDHEN and CDR2 is SYDVKM. The CDR3 is 13 residues long. The CDR3 region is CASREEDSYEQYF. The CDR3, as DNA: TGTGCCAGCAGAGAGGAGGACTCCTACGAGCAGTACTTC.

This rearrangement joins TRBV7-2 to TRBJ1-5; D uncertain. V was trimmed by 0 bases and J by 8 bases, leaving 14 bases between them. This CDR3 has 15 amino acids. CDR1 SGHTA and CDR2 FQGNSA come from the germline V gene. The CDR3: CASSLAGQSIKPQHF. CDR3 sequence (DNA): TGTGCCAGCAGCTTAGCGGGCCAGAGTATCAAGCCCCAGCATTTT.

This clonotype was seen at least ten times. The V and J genes are TRBV28 and TRBJ2-7; the D gene could be TRBD1 or TRBD2 (5 bases each). The CDR3 length is 14 residues. The germline V gene encodes CDR1 MDHEN and CDR2 SYDVKM. V dropped 5 bases and J dropped 2 bases, with 13 bases sitting between them. CDR3 sequence: CASSPGPFPYEQYF. Here the CDR3 DNA reads TGTGCCAGCAGTCCGGGACCGTTTCCCTACGAGCAGTACTTC.

The chain has TRBV4-3 and TRBJ2-7; 8 bases agree with TRBD2. Germline V gives CDR1 LGHNA, CDR2 YSLEER. With V trimmed by 0 bases and J by 0 bases, 4 bases remained unmatched. The CDR3 runs 16 residues. The CDR3 spells CASSQDTSGSSYEQYF. CDR3 nucleotide sequence: TGCGCCAGCAGCCAAGATACTAGCGGTAGCTCCTACGAGCAGTACTTC.

This clonotype appeared a few times. The chain couples TRBV28 to TRBJ1-5; D is possibly TRBD1 (6 bases). V dropped 2 bases and J dropped 9 bases, with 14 bases sitting between them. This CDR3 comprises 14 residues. Germline CDR1 and CDR2: MDHEN and SYDVKM. The CDR3 spells CASSLQGFSGPQHF. CDR3 DNA sequence: TGTGCCAGCAGTTTACAGGGGTTTTCAGGGCCCCAGCATTTT.

The table lists this clonotype with many counts. This chain connects TRBV30 to TRBJ2-7; no definite D call. Germline-derived CDR1 and CDR2 are GTSNPN and SVGIG (reference sequence). The CDR3 runs 11 residues. The V end was cut by 2 bases, the J end by 5 bases, with 7 bases between. The CDR3 protein is CAWSPLHEQYF. As DNA, the CDR3 is TGTGCCTGGAGTCCCCTCCACGAGCAGTACTTC. The full variable domain, its missing parts supplied by reference TRBV30 and TRBJ2-7, is SQTIHQWPATLVQPVGSPLSLECTVEGTSNPNLYWYRQAAGRGLQLLFYSVGIGQISSEVPQNLSASRPQDRQFILSSKKLLLSDSGFYLCAWSPLHEQYFGPGTRLTVT.

This clonotype was found a few times. V and J are TRBV25-1 and TRBJ1-6; weak D call: TRBD1 (5 bases). Germline CDR1 is MGHDK and CDR2 is SYGVNS. The ends were cut back, 4 bases at V and 7 bases at J, with 11 bases in the middle. This CDR3 is 14 amino acids long. DNA for the CDR3: TGTGCCAGCAGTGGAGCAGGGCAGAATTCACCCCTCCACTTT. This sequence encodes CASSGAGQNSPLHF.

The V gene is TRBV7-9, the J gene TRBJ1-4; unclear D gene. Germline assignment: CDR1 SEHNR and CDR2 FQNEAQ (reference sequence). The CDR3 consists of 12 residues. V was shortened by 3 bases and J by 4 bases, with 3 bases between the two germline ends. This CDR3 is CASSFDNEKLFF. CDR3 coding DNA: TGTGCCAGCAGCTTTGATAATGAAAAACTGTTTTTT.

The rearrangement uses TRBV5-1 and TRBJ2-3; 8 bases are a match to TRBD2. The CDR3 loop spans 15 amino acids. Trimming took 3 bases from V and 5 from J; bases not matched to a gene: 8. Germline V gene lookup returns CDR1 SGHRS and CDR2 YFSETQ. CDR3 loop: CASSSPGLDIDTQYF. As DNA, the CDR3 is TGCGCCAGCAGCTCTCCGGGACTAGATATAGATACGCAGTATTTT.

The rearrangement uses TRBV20-1 and TRBJ2-5; D is unresolved. V dropped 0 bases and J dropped 1 base, with 6 bases sitting between them. Germline V gives CDR1 DFQATT, CDR2 SNEGSKA (reference sequence). There are 13 residues in the CDR3. As DNA, the CDR3 is TGCAGTGCTAGAGAAGATACCCAAGAGACCCAGTACTTC. As protein: CSAREDTQETQYF.

This chain links TRBV20-1 with TRBJ2-3, with 11 bases matching TRBD2. The V gene's germline CDR1 is DFQATT and CDR2 SNEGSKA (reference sequence). CDR3 length: 15 residues. V shed 5 bases and J 4 bases; nucleotides not matched to a gene: 8. CDR3 in amino acids: CSAEVTSGSADTQYF. DNA for the CDR3: TGCAGTGCTGAAGTCACTAGCGGGAGTGCAGATACGCAGTATTTT.

This sequence joins TRBV27 and TRBJ2-6; tentatively, D is TRBD1 (5 bases). Germline values: CDR1 MNHEY, CDR2 SMNVEV (reference sequence). The CDR3 spans 15 residues. V shed 6 bases and J shed 2 bases, with 11 bases lying between them. This CDR3 reads CASRYRSAGANVLTF. In DNA, the CDR3 is TGTGCCAGCAGATACAGGAGTGCTGGGGCCAACGTCCTGACTTTC.

This clonotype was found many times. V and J are TRBV29-1 and TRBJ2-3; the D gene could be TRBD1 or TRBD2 (5 bases each). The germline gives CDR1 SQVTM, CDR2 ANQGSEA. The CDR3 loop spans 14 amino acids. Between the trimmed V and J ends, which lost 6 bases and 6 bases, there was a span of 19 bases. In DNA, the CDR3 is TGCAGCGTGAGGGGACCGAAGGCACGGGATACGCAGTATTTT. This codes for CSVRGPKARDTQYF.

This clonotype was seen only a few times. This sequence joins TRBV20-1 and TRBJ1-5; D is uncertain. Between the trimmed V and J ends, which lost 3 bases and 3 bases, there was a span of 12 bases. The germline CDR1 and CDR2 sequences are DFQATT and SNEGSKA (reference sequence). The CDR3 consists of 14 residues. The CDR3 is CSARQDVYNQPQHF. CDR3 nucleotide sequence: TGCAGTGCTAGGCAGGACGTCTACAATCAGCCCCAGCATTTT.

There are a few counts of this clonotype. This chain uses TRBV9 with TRBJ2-1; 13 bases are shared with TRBD2. Germline V CDR1 and CDR2: SGDLS, YYNGEE. V was clipped by 0 bases and J by 8 bases; unmatched bases: 8. This CDR3 contains 17 residues. Here the CDR3 reads CASSVDGLAGVKDEQFF. CDR3 bases: TGTGCCAGCAGCGTAGATGGACTAGCGGGAGTTAAGGATGAGCAGTTCTTC.

The V call is TRBV4-1, the J call TRBJ1-1; D call uncertain. The CDR3 covers 16 residues. The V gene lost 0 bases and the J gene lost 1 base, with 12 bases spanning the gap. CDR1 and CDR2 (germline): MGHRA, YSYEKL. CDR3 sequence: CASSQDRGPGNTEAFF. For the CDR3, the DNA is TGCGCCAGCAGCCAAGATCGGGGTCCTGGGAACACTGAAGCTTTCTTT.

The rearrangement joins TRBV27 to TRBJ2-7; D is unclear. Germline loops: CDR1 MNHEY, CDR2 SMNVEV (reference sequence). V gave up 3 bases and J gave up 0 bases, with 9 bases separating them. The CDR3 is 14 residues long. CDR3 bases: TGTGCCAGCAGTTTCACCAGGCTCTCCTACGAGCAGTACTTC. Protein: CASSFTRLSYEQYF.

This clonotype was detected a few times. V gene TRBV20-1 combines with J gene TRBJ2-5, with TRBD2 matching over 8 bases. Germline CDR1 is DFQATT and CDR2 is SNEGSKA (reference sequence). The CDR3 is 15 residues long. With 0 bases clipped from V and 1 base from J, the junction kept 4 bases outside the gene matches. The CDR3, as DNA: TGCAGTGCTAGAGACCTGCGGGAGGTCCAAGAGACCCAGTACTTC. Translating gives CSARDLREVQETQYF.

The chain links TRBV29-1 to TRBJ1-1, with D possibly being TRBD1 (6 bases). V dropped 5 bases and J dropped 1 base, with 11 bases sitting between them. Germline CDR1 is SQVTM and CDR2 is ANQGSEA. The CDR3 spans 13 residues. CDR3 DNA sequence: TGCAGCGTTACCGGGACACAGAACACTGAAGCTTTCTTT. As protein: CSVTGTQNTEAFF. Filled out from reference TRBV29-1 and TRBJ1-1, the complete variable domain reads SAVISQKPSRDICQRGTSLTIQCQVDSQVTMMFWYRQQPGQSLTLIATANQGSEATYESGFVIDKFPISRPNLTFSTLTVSNMSPEDSSIYLCSVTGTQNTEAFFGQGTRLTVV.

This clonotype was counted at least ten times. The chain recombines TRBV10-1 with TRBJ2-3; maybe TRBD2 (6 bases). Germline V CDR1 and CDR2: WNHNN, SYGVQD (reference sequence). V was pared by 5 bases and J by 4 bases, with 22 bases between. The CDR3 sequence is 17 residues long. The DNA of the CDR3 is TGCGCCAGCAGTCAAGGACCTCAGGACCAGCGGGCAGATACGCAGTATTTT. The encoded protein is CASSQGPQDQRADTQYF.

Only a few counts were recorded for this clonotype. The V and J genes are TRBV12-3 or TRBV12-4 and TRBJ2-3; TRBD1 or TRBD2 may be the D gene (5 bases each). V lost 5 bases to trimming and J lost 5 bases, with 17 bases between them. This CDR3 region has 15 residues. CDR3 residues: CASSNRDLWIDTQYF. The CDR3 DNA sequence: TGTGCCAGCAGTAACCGGGACCTCTGGATAGATACGCAGTATTTT.